The clone carrying this T cell receptor (beta chain) is large (0.1 to 1%) in the sample. There are 15 residues in the CDR3. Per germline, CDR1 MNHEY and CDR2 SVGAGI. The J segment lost 1 base and the V segment lost 5 bases, leaving 5 bases of the junction unmatched. This sample stems from a study of T cell changes during pregnancy in multiple sclerosis. Using immunoSEQ multiplex PCR, the repertoire was profiled, and TCRdb retains in-frame clones only, with some absent. The data hold approximately 29,000 clones, with about nine tenths observed a single time. The V gene is TRBV6-5, the J gene TRBJ2-1; 7 positions agree with TRBD2. This clonotype was obtained from a female donor with multiple sclerosis, enrolled in a pregnancy study. Material: CD8+ T cells from peripheral blood mononuclear cells, obtained before pregnancy. For the CDR3, the DNA is TGTGCCAGCAGTCCCTCAGCGGGATCCTACAATGAGCAGTTCTTC. This codes for CASSPSAGSYNEQFF.